This T cell receptor (beta chain) derives from a study of blood T cells in healthy people across ages. Study-wide results and limits: TCR beta diversity was tightly associated with the proportion of naive T cells. Naive and antigen-experienced cells could not be conclusively compared, given unsorted PBMCs.

This clonotype was observed many times. Antigen: not known. CDR1 SGHTA and CDR2 FQGNSA come from the germline V gene. The CDR3 has 15 residues. V was shortened by 2 bases and J by 2 bases, with 11 bases between the two germline ends. It was with a sample-barcoded 5' primer and a J-beta primer mix that a second PCR of about 6 to 12 cycles was run. TCRdb recomputed calls from the 5' RACE reads with MiXCR, one row per CDR3 protein. The top ten clones hold around 15% of a sample with approximately 810,000 distinct CDR3 sequences, under 35% of them seen once. The chain links TRBV7-2 to TRBJ2-3, with a possible D match to TRBD1 (5 bases). The sample comprised blood. The TCR originated in a woman aged 80 or over in good health. The CDR3 nucleotides read TGTGCCAGCAGCTTATCAGGGATGCTCACAGATACGCAGTATTTT. Amino acids: CASSLSGMLTDTQYF. Variable domain in full (rest from reference TRBV7-2 and TRBJ2-3): GAGVSQSPSNKVTEKGKDVELRCDPISGHTALYWYRQSLGQGLEFLIYFQGNSAPDKSGLPSDRFSAERTGGSVSTLTIQRTQQEDSAVYLCASSLSGMLTDTQYFGPGTRLTVL.